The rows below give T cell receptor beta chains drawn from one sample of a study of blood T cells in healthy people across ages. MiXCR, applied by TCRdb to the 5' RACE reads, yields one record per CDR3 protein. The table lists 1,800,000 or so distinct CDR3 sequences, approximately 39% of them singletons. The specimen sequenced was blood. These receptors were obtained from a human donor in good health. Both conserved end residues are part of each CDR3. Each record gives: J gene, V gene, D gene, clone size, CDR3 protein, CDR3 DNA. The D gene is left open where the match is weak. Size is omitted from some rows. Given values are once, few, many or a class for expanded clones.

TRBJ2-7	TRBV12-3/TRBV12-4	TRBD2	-	CASSLARGDGDEQYF	TGTGCCAGCAGTTTAGCCCGGGGGGACGGGGACGAGCAGTACTTC
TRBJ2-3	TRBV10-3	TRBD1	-	CAISRDRQNTDTQYF	TGTGCCATCAGTCGGGACAGACAGAACACAGATACGCAGTATTTT
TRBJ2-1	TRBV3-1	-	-	CASSQDPASRSEQFF	TGTGCCAGCAGCCAAGATCCCGCGAGTAGGAGTGAGCAGTTCTTC
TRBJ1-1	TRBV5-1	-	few	CASSPVGIDREAFF	TGTGCCAGCAGCCCGGTCGGAATAGACCGTGAAGCTTTCTTT
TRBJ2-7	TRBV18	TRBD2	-	CASSPGLEGYEQYF	TGTGCCAGCTCACCTGGACTAGAGGGCTACGAGCAGTACTTC
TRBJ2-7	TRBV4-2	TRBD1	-	CASSPRTGKAYEQYF	TGTGCCAGCAGTCCGCGGACAGGGAAAGCCTACGAGCAGTACTTC
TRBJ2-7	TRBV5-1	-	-	CASSLPEEDRGSYEQYF	TGCGCCAGCAGCCTCCCGGAGGAAGACAGAGGCTCCTACGAGCAGTACTTC
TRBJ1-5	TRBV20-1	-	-	CSARGGRNVDQHF	TGCAGTGCTAGAGGGGGCAGGAACGTCGACCAGCATTTT
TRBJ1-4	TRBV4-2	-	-	CASSRPDRARGTNEKLFF	TGTGCCAGCAGCCGCCCCGACCGCGCGAGGGGAACTAATGAAAAACTGTTTTTT
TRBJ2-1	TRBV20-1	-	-	CSASYLPGGEQFF	TGCAGTGCTAGTTATCTGCCCGGTGGTGAGCAGTTCTTC
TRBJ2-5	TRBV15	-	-	CATSFTSPVGQYF	TGTGCCACCAGCTTCACCTCACCCGTGGGCCAGTACTTC
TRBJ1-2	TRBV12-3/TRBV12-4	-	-	CASRPYRDAGDYGYTF	TGTGCCAGCAGGCCTTATCGGGACGCAGGAGACTATGGCTACACCTTC
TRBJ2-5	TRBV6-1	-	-	CASSEWSGRETQYF	TGTGCCAGCAGTGAATGGTCGGGACGAGAGACCCAGTACTTC
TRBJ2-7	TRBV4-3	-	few	CASSQDLNPDYEQYF	TGCGCCAGCAGCCAAGATCTAAACCCCGACTACGAGCAGTACTTC
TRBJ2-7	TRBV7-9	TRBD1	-	CGSSPTGGHEQYF	TGTGGCAGCAGCCCCACAGGGGGCCACGAGCAGTACTTC